These 9 T cell receptor beta chains were sequenced from one sample in a study of blood T cell repertoires in COVID-19. Profiled with immunoSEQ multiplex PCR; TCRdb holds only in-frame clones, not every one. Here the sample spans over 200,000 clones, approximately 90% being singletons. The material sequenced was peripheral blood. The receptors stem from a woman aged 40-49 years who had recovered from COVID-19.

The DNA of the CDR3 is TGTGCCAGCAGCCCGACGGGGGGGAGGCAGAACTATGGCTACACCTTC. This translates into CASSPTGGRQNYGYTF. The chain is built from TRBV5-4 and TRBJ1-2; possibly TRBD1 for D (5 bases). Per germline, CDR1 SGHNT and CDR2 YYREEE (reference sequence). V lost 4 bases and J lost 2, with 18 bases in between. The CDR3 has 16 amino acids. The full variable domain, rest sourced from reference TRBV5-4 and TRBJ1-2, is ETGVTQSPTHLIKTRGQQVTLRCSSQSGHNTVSWYQQALGQGPQFIFQYYREEENGRGNFPPRFSGLQFPNYSSELNVNALELDDSALYLCASSPTGGRQNYGYTFGSGTRLTVV.

The chain employs TRBV7-2 and TRBJ1-2; TRBD1 might be the D (6 bases). Trimming stripped 5 bases from V and 7 bases from J, with 23 bases between. This CDR3 contains 16 residues. CDR1 SGHTA and CDR2 FQGNSA come from the germline V gene. The CDR3 reads CASSPGWGGGRSGYTF. The CDR3 DNA reads as TGTGCCAGCAGCCCCGGCTGGGGGGGCGGTCGTAGTGGCTACACCTTC.

This clone was counted a single time. J is TRBJ1-1 and V is TRBV28; a weak D match, TRBD1 (6 bases). CDR3 size: 14 residues. From germline, CDR1 is MDHEN and CDR2 SYDVKM. V lost 6 bases to trimming and J lost 2 bases, with 13 bases between them. The CDR3 spells CASRGGGTNTEAFF. Here the CDR3 DNA reads TGTGCCAGCAGGGGAGGGGGAACTAACACTGAAGCTTTCTTT.

This clone was detected once. The rearrangement links TRBV19 to TRBJ1-4; a weak D match, TRBD1 (5 bases). Trimming left V 3 bases short and J 8 bases short, with 16 bases between. Germline CDR1 and CDR2: LNHDA and SQIVND (reference sequence). The CDR3 spans 15 residues. The CDR3 sequence is CASSIPRGGPEKLFF. DNA of the CDR3: TGTGCCAGTAGTATCCCCCGGGGGGGACCCGAAAAACTGTTTTTT.

This clone was seen only once. This sequence joins TRBV28 and TRBJ2-5; 9 bases are shared with TRBD1. The CDR3 has 18 amino acids. J was trimmed by 1 base and V by 3 bases; bases with no gene match: 12. Germline values: CDR1 MDHEN, CDR2 SYDVKM. The CDR3 DNA reads as TGTGCCAGCAGTTTGGGAGGCTGGGGACAGGGCCCCCAAGAGACCCAGTACTTC. This translates into CASSLGGWGQGPQETQYF. The full variable domain, its missing parts supplied by reference TRBV28 and TRBJ2-5, is DVKVTQSSRYLVKRTGEKVFLECVQDMDHENMFWYRQDPGLGLRLIYFSYDVKMKEKGDIPEGYSVSREKKERFSLILESASTNQTSMYLCASSLGGWGQGPQETQYFGPGTRLLVL.

This clone appeared a single time. The chain joins TRBV7-9 to TRBJ1-1; perhaps TRBD1 as D (6 bases). The germline gives CDR1 SEHNR, CDR2 FQNEAQ (reference sequence). The V gene lost 2 bases and the J gene lost 0 bases, with 13 bases spanning the gap. This CDR3 comprises 16 residues. The CDR3 reads CASSLFGGAVNTEAFF. The DNA of the CDR3 is TGTGCCAGCAGCTTATTTGGGGGGGCTGTGAACACTGAAGCTTTCTTT.

The V and J genes are TRBV5-1 and TRBJ1-1; TRBD1 matches 8 bases. The CDR3 is 15 amino acids. V shed 4 bases, J shed 7 bases, and the junction held 12 bases outside the gene matches. Per the germline V gene, CDR1 is SGHRS and CDR2 is YFSETQ. The DNA for the CDR3 is TGCGCCAGCAGCCCCCGGGTGGACAGGGTCAATGAAGCTTTCTTT. This codes for CASSPRVDRVNEAFF.

This clone is a singleton in its sample. This rearrangement joins TRBV24-1 to TRBJ2-3, with 7 bases identical to TRBD1. V shed 7 bases and J 4 bases; nucleotides not matched to a gene: 4. The CDR3 covers 13 residues. Germline CDR1 is KGHDR and CDR2 is SFDVKD. Here the CDR3 DNA reads TGTGCCACCAGAAACACAGGGGCAGATACGCAGTATTTT. This encodes CATRNTGADTQYF.

This chain links TRBV7-3 with TRBJ1-5; D gene ambiguous. There are 12 residues in the CDR3. The germline V gene has CDR1 SGHTA and CDR2 FQGTGA. The V gene lost 6 bases and the J gene lost 5 bases, with 8 bases spanning the gap. In DNA form, the CDR3 reads TGTGCCAGCAGTGATCCGGATCAGCCCCAGCATTTT. Translation: CASSDPDQPQHF.